The 19 T cell receptor beta chains in this list originate from one sample, sequenced in a study of blood T cell repertoires in COVID-19. Only in-frame clones appear in the TCRdb table, and some are missing; sequencing was by immunoSEQ multiplex PCR. This sample has fewer than 200,000 clones, with roughly four fifths found just once. Sequencing was performed on peripheral blood. The source of these receptors is an elderly woman with COVID-19, enrolled during active disease.

This sequence joins TRBV3-1 (or the pseudogene TRBV3-2) and TRBJ2-3; 10 bases match TRBD2. V shed 0 bases, J shed 10 bases, and the junction held 4 bases outside the gene matches. Germline CDR1 is LGHDT and CDR2 is YNNKEL (reference sequence). The length of the CDR3 is 14 residues. For the CDR3, the DNA is TGTGCCAGCAGCCAAGATAGCGGGGGGAGGGCGCAGTATTTT. Its translation: CASSQDSGGRAQYF.

CDR3 amino acids: CASSPTLNTEAFF. CDR3 coding DNA: TGTGCCAGCTCACCGACACTGAACACTGAAGCTTTCTTT. The gene calls are TRBV18 and TRBJ1-1; D not certain. Germline CDR1 KGHSH, CDR2 LQKENI. The CDR3 contains 13 residues. Trimming stripped 3 bases from V and 0 bases from J, with 5 bases between.

This rearrangement joins TRBV5-8 to TRBJ2-5; 14 nucleotides match TRBD2. Germline CDR1 and CDR2: SGHTS and YDEGEE. The CDR3 runs 17 residues. V was pared by 4 bases and J by 0 bases, with 5 bases of the junction left unmatched. The CDR3 loop is CASSKGLAGEYQETQYF. The CDR3, as DNA: TGTGCCAGCAGCAAGGGACTAGCGGGGGAGTACCAAGAGACCCAGTACTTC. Looking up the rest from reference TRBV5-8 and TRBJ2-5 gives the full variable domain: EAGVTQSPTHLIKTRGQQATLRCSPISGHTSVYWYQQALGLGLQFLLWYDEGEERNRGNFPPRFSGRQFPNYSSELNVNALELEDSALYLCASSKGLAGEYQETQYFGPGTRLLVL.

V and J are TRBV28 and TRBJ2-7; 7 nucleotides match TRBD2. The CDR3 is made up of 13 amino acids. V shed 5 bases and J 6 bases; nucleotides not matched to a gene: 7. Germline loops: CDR1 MDHEN, CDR2 SYDVKM. This CDR3 reads CASSGGGPGEQYF. The DNA for the CDR3 is TGTGCCAGCAGTGGGGGAGGGCCGGGCGAGCAGTACTTC. The full variable domain, in which reference TRBV28 and TRBJ2-7 provide the parts outside the CDR3, is DVKVTQSSRYLVKRTGEKVFLECVQDMDHENMFWYRQDPGLGLRLIYFSYDVKMKEKGDIPEGYSVSREKKERFSLILESASTNQTSMYLCASSGGGPGEQYFGPGTRLTVT.

The chain links TRBV6-2 or TRBV6-3 to TRBJ2-1, with a tentative D call TRBD2 (6 bases). CDR1 MNHEY and CDR2 SVGEGT come from the germline V gene. Trimming removed 2 bases at V and 9 bases at J, with 11 bases between. The CDR3 consists of 13 residues. For the CDR3, the DNA is TGTGCCAGCAGTTACGTACTAGCAGTTGAGCAGTTCTTC. This encodes CASSYVLAVEQFF.

The chain combines TRBV15 with TRBJ2-3, with a tentative D call TRBD1 (5 bases). CDR3 size: 11 residues. Trimming removed 10 bases from V and 6 bases from J, with 11 bases in between. From germline, CDR1 is LNHNV and CDR2 YYDKDF (reference sequence). CDR3 bases: TGTGCCATCTCAGGGCGGGATACGCAGTATTTT. This translates into CAISGRDTQYF.

This clone was seen just once. The V call is TRBV19, the J call TRBJ2-4; TRBD1 is a possible D gene (5 bases). Germline values: CDR1 LNHDA, CDR2 SQIVND (reference sequence). CDR3 size: 16 residues. The germline V and J ends were trimmed by 3 bases and 3 bases, with 15 bases remaining between them. The CDR3 here is CASSINAGMDKNIQYF. In nucleotides, the CDR3 is TGTGCCAGTAGTATTAATGCAGGGATGGACAAAAACATTCAGTACTTC.

V gene TRBV21-1 combines with J gene TRBJ2-5; the DNA was not compared with TRBD2, the D call given in the table. TRBV21-1 is annotated as a pseudogene. This CDR3 spans 15 amino acids. CDR3 DNA sequence: TGTGCCAGCAGCAACGGCGGGAAATTCCAAGAGACCCAGTACTTC. Translated, it gives CASSNGGKFQETQYF.

This clone has just one count. V is TRBV5-6 and J is TRBJ2-5; D remains unclear. There are 13 residues in the CDR3. The V and J ends lost 4 bases and 7 bases respectively, with 14 bases between them. In germline, CDR1 is SGHDT, CDR2 YYEEEE. The CDR3 loop reads CASSADSTGTQYF. In nucleotides, the CDR3 is TGTGCCAGCAGCGCCGACTCGACTGGGACCCAGTACTTC.

V and J are TRBV6-2 or TRBV6-3 and TRBJ2-3, with 10 bases lining up with TRBD2. CDR3 size: 16 residues. The germline V gene has CDR1 MNHEY and CDR2 SVGEGT. Trimming removed 3 bases from V and 4 bases from J; junction bases left unmatched: 7. The CDR3 coding sequence is TGTGCCAGCAGTTATAGGAAGCGGGGGGGCCCAGATACGCAGTATTTT. Encoded protein: CASSYRKRGGPDTQYF.

The chain employs TRBV15 and TRBJ1-1; possible D gene TRBD1, 5 bases. Germline assignment: CDR1 LNHNV and CDR2 YYDKDF (reference sequence). V lost 3 bases and J 1 base, leaving 9 bases between the germline ends. This CDR3 comprises 14 residues. CDR3 residues: CATSSRQGNTEAFF. CDR3 nucleotide sequence: TGTGCCACCAGCAGCCGCCAGGGGAACACTGAAGCTTTCTTT.

J is TRBJ1-2 and V is TRBV7-9; TRBD1 agrees at 8 bases. V lost 3 bases to trimming and J lost 1 base; unmatched junction nucleotides: 4. Germline values: CDR1 SEHNR, CDR2 FQNEAQ (reference sequence). CDR3 length: 15 residues. The CDR3 sequence: CASSLSDRDNYGYTF. The CDR3 DNA follows: TGTGCCAGCAGCTTGTCGGACAGGGATAACTATGGCTACACCTTC. Looking up the rest from reference TRBV7-9 and TRBJ1-2 gives the full variable domain: DTGVSQNPRHKITKRGQNVTFRCDPISEHNRLYWYRQTLGQGPEFLTYFQNEAQLEKSRLLSDRFSAERPKGSFSTLEIQRTEQGDSAMYLCASSLSDRDNYGYTFGSGTRLTVV.

This clone was detected a few times. The chain has TRBV21-1 and TRBJ2-7; the table's D gene call, TRBD2, was not cross checked with the DNA. TRBV21-1 counts as a pseudogene. This CDR3 spans 14 amino acids. The CDR3 sequence: CASIVSGDSYEQYF. CDR3 coding DNA: TGTGCCAGCATCGTCAGCGGGGATTCCTACGAGCAGTACTTC.

The gene calls are TRBV18 and TRBJ1-6; a possible D gene is TRBD1 (5 bases). V dropped 6 bases and J dropped 3 bases, with 15 bases sitting between them. In germline, CDR1 is KGHSH, CDR2 LQKENI. This CDR3 is built from 16 residues. CDR3 sequence: CASSPVGGVYNSPLHF. CDR3 DNA: TGTGCCAGCTCCCCAGTGGGGGGTGTCTATAATTCACCCCTCCACTTT.

The chain joins TRBV10-3 to TRBJ1-5; the D is unclear. Per the germline V gene, CDR1 is ENHRY and CDR2 is SYGVKD. The V end lost 3 bases, the J end lost 1 base, and 7 bases lay between the germline ends. The CDR3 runs to 14 residues. The CDR3 loop is CAISDPRSNQPQHF. In DNA form, the CDR3 reads TGTGCCATCAGTGATCCCCGGAGCAATCAGCCCCAGCATTTT.

CDR3 in DNA: TGCGCCAGCAGCCAAGATGGACGGACCGGGACAGGGCGTGAGACCCAGTACTTC. It codes for CASSQDGRTGTGRETQYF. The V gene is TRBV4-1, the J gene TRBJ2-5; 9 nucleotides agree with TRBD1. Germline V CDR1 and CDR2: MGHRA, YSYEKL. The CDR3 length is 18 residues. After removal of 0 bases from V and 5 bases from J, the junction contained 13 bases not matched to a gene.

This clone turned up a few times. This sequence joins TRBV2 and TRBJ1-6; D is possibly TRBD1 (5 bases). With 4 bases removed from V and 9 bases from J, the gap between germline ends came to 16 bases. CDR3 length: 15 amino acids. CDR1 SNHLY and CDR2 FYNNEI come from the germline V gene. This CDR3 is CASSVGWGEGSPLHF. DNA of the CDR3: TGTGCCAGCAGTGTTGGATGGGGGGAGGGTTCACCCCTCCACTTT. Full variable domain (missing parts from reference TRBV2 and TRBJ1-6): EPEVTQTPSHQVTQMGQEVILRCVPISNHLYFYWYRQILGQKVEFLVSFYNNEISEKSEIFDDQFSVERPDGSNFTLKIRSTKLEDSAMYFCASSVGWGEGSPLHFGNGTRLTVT.

The rearrangement joins TRBV4-3 to TRBJ1-2; D unresolved. There are 15 residues in the CDR3. Germline loops: CDR1 LGHNA, CDR2 YSLEER. The V and J ends lost 0 bases and 4 bases respectively, with 12 bases between them. CDR3 bases: TGCGCCAGCAGCCAAGAAACGTCCGCGCGCTATGGCTACACCTTC. Protein: CASSQETSARYGYTF.

V usage is TRBV19 and J usage is TRBJ2-1; D might be TRBD2 (7 bases). Germline V gene lookup returns CDR1 LNHDA and CDR2 SQIVND (reference sequence). CDR3 length: 16 amino acids. Trimming stripped 3 bases from V and 1 base from J, with 13 bases between. CDR3 loop: CASSIPGGLSYNEQFF. Written as DNA, the CDR3 is TGTGCCAGTAGTATCCCGGGGGGCTTATCCTACAATGAGCAGTTCTTC.